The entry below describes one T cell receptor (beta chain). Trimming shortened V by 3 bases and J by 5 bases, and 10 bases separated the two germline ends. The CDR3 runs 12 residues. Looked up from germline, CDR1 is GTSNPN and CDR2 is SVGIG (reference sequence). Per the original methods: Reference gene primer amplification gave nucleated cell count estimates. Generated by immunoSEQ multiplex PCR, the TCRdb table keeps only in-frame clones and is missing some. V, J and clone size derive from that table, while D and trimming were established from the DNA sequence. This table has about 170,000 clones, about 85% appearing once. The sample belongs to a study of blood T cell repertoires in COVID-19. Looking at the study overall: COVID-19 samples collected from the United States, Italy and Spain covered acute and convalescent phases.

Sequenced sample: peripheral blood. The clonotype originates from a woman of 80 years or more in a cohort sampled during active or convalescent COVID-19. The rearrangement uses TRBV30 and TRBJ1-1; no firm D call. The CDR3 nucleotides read TGTGCCTGGAGCGAGACATTTACTGAAGCTTTCTTT. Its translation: CAWSETFTEAFF.